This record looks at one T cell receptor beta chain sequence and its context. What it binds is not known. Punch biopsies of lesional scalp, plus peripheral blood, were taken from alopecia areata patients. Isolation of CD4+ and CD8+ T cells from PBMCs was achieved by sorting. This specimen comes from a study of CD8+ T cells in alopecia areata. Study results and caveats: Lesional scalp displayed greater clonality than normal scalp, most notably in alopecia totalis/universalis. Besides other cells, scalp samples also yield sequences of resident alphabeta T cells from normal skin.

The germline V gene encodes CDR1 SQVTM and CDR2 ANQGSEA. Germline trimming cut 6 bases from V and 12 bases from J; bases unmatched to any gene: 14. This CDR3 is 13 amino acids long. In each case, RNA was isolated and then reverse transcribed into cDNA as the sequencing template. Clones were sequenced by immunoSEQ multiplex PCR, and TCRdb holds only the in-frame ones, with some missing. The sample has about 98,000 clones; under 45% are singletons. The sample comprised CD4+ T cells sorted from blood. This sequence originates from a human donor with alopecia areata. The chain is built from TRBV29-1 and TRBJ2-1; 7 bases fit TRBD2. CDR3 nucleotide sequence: TGCAGCGTATCTAGCGGAGGGTCTAAGGGGCAGTTCTTC. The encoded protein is CSVSSGGSKGQFF.